Below, 28 T cell receptor beta chains from the same sample are listed, as sequenced in a study of neurological immune-mediated disorders. MiXCR, run by TCRdb on the 5' RACE reads, gives a single entry per CDR3 protein. The sample holds about 45,000 distinct CDR3 sequences, about 14% seen once. Time point meaning: longitudinal time-point 3. The sequencing input was PBMCs. These receptors were obtained from a man aged 30 to 45 in good health.

The genes are TRBV18 and TRBJ2-2; D ambiguous. Germline-derived CDR1 and CDR2 are KGHSH and LQKENI. The ends were cut back, 2 bases at V and 0 bases at J, with 7 bases in the middle. This CDR3 region has 15 residues. The CDR3 sequence is CASSPGLSNTGELFF. In DNA, the CDR3 is TGTGCCAGCTCACCAGGGCTCTCGAACACCGGGGAGCTGTTTTTT. Filled out from reference TRBV18 and TRBJ2-2, the complete variable domain reads NAGVMQNPRHLVRRRGQEARLRCSPMKGHSHVYWYRQLPEEGLKFMVYLQKENIIDESGMPKERFSAEFPKEGPSILRIQQVVRGDSAAYFCASSPGLSNTGELFFGEGSRLTVL.

This clonotype came up many times. The rearrangement uses TRBV20-1 and TRBJ2-7; 10 bases align to TRBD2. Germline loops: CDR1 DFQATT, CDR2 SNEGSKA (reference sequence). This CDR3 region has 13 residues. Trimming removed 4 bases from V and 4 bases from J; junction bases left unmatched: 4. Here the CDR3 reads CSATSGSFYEQYF. CDR3 DNA: TGCAGTGCTACTAGCGGGAGTTTTTACGAGCAGTACTTC.

This clonotype occurred many times. The CDR3 loop reads CASSEAAGSGANVLTF. DNA for the CDR3: TGTGCCAGCAGTGAAGCAGCGGGCTCTGGGGCCAACGTCCTGACTTTC. This chain joins TRBV6-4 and TRBJ2-6; D possibly corresponds to TRBD2 (6 bases). V lost 3 bases to trimming and J lost 0 bases, with 9 bases between them. Germline V gene sequence: CDR1 MRHNA, CDR2 SNTAGT. The length of the CDR3 is 16 residues.

This clonotype was counted at least ten times. This chain connects TRBV24-1 to TRBJ2-7, with 10 bases lining up with TRBD1. CDR1 is KGHDR, CDR2 SFDVKD, per germline. J was trimmed by 1 base and V by 4 bases; bases with no gene match: 6. This CDR3 has 16 amino acids. The CDR3 DNA is TGTGCCACCAGTGACCCGCCGGGACAGGGGTCCTACGAGCAGTACTTC. Protein sequence: CATSDPPGQGSYEQYF.

Regarding this clonotype: Since a much larger clone is just one base distant, this may be a read error. CDR3 nucleotide sequence: TGTGCCAGCAGCCAAAGGGTGCTGAGGCAGGGGGCTTTTGGCGAGACCCAGTACTTC. Translated, it gives CASSQRVLRQGAFGETQYF. The chain couples TRBV13 to TRBJ2-5; 8 bases fit TRBD1. Looked up from germline, CDR1 is PRHDT and CDR2 is FYEKMQ (reference sequence). The CDR3 contains 19 residues. V gave up 5 bases and J gave up 5 bases; unmatched junction bases: 22. The full variable domain, rest sourced from reference TRBV13 and TRBJ2-5, is AAGVIQSPRHLIKEKRETATLKCYPIPRHDTVYWYQQGPGQDPQFLISFYEKMQSDKGSIPDRFSAQQFSDYHSELNMSSLELGDSALYFCASSQRVLRQGAFGETQYFGPGTRLLVL.

This clonotype has ten or more counts. The rearrangement joins TRBV20-1 to TRBJ2-5; 11 bases map to TRBD2. The germline V gene encodes CDR1 DFQATT and CDR2 SNEGSKA (reference sequence). The CDR3 is 15 residues long. J was trimmed by 2 bases and V by 3 bases; bases with no gene match: 5. The CDR3 DNA reads as TGCAGTGCTAGTCCCTGGACTAGCGGGCAAGAGACCCAGTACTTC. As protein: CSASPWTSGQETQYF.

This clonotype occurred a few times. A much larger clone is a single base away; this may be a read error. This chain connects TRBV10-3 to TRBJ2-5; no clear D. Trimming removed 4 bases from V and 0 bases from J, with 3 bases in between. The CDR3 runs 12 residues. Per the germline V gene, CDR1 is ENHRY and CDR2 is SYGVKD. The CDR3 DNA reads TGTGCCATCAGTGGGTACCAAGAGACCCAGTACTTC. This encodes CAISGYQETQYF.

With regard to this clonotype: This may be a read error: a much more frequent sequence differs by one nucleotide. This CDR3 is CASSSLGGPETQYF. The DNA of the CDR3 is TGTGCCAGCAGCTCTCTAGGGGGCCCGGAGACCCAGTACTTC. This rearrangement joins TRBV11-2 to TRBJ2-5; TRBD1 matches at 7 bases. The germline V gene encodes CDR1 SGHAT and CDR2 FQNNGV. Germline trimming cut 4 bases from V and 5 bases from J; bases unmatched to any gene: 7. The CDR3 is 14 residues long.

This clonotype was observed many times. J is TRBJ1-2 and V is TRBV12-3 or TRBV12-4; maybe TRBD1 (6 bases). The CDR3 runs 16 residues. The V gene lost 7 bases and the J gene lost 4 bases, with 22 bases spanning the gap. The CDR3 bases are TGTGCCAGCATAAGAGGGGGTGTGGGGACATTCTATGGCTACACCTTC. It is translated as CASIRGGVGTFYGYTF.

This clonotype was seen repeatedly, ten times or more. The chain combines TRBV6-5 with TRBJ1-4; no reliable D call. The germline V gene has CDR1 MNHEY and CDR2 SVGAGI. This CDR3 region has 13 residues. The V end lost 2 bases, the J end lost 7 bases, and 8 bases lay between the germline ends. CDR3 sequence: CASSYAAREKLFF. The CDR3 DNA reads TGTGCCAGCAGTTACGCGGCGCGTGAAAAACTGTTTTTT.

At least ten counts were recorded for this clonotype. The V and J genes are TRBV5-6 and TRBJ2-3, with 10 bases lining up with TRBD2. Germline trimming cut 3 bases from V and 5 bases from J; bases unmatched to any gene: 3. The germline gives CDR1 SGHDT, CDR2 YYEEEE. The CDR3 has 14 amino acids. The CDR3 sequence: CASSSRTSGDTQYF. CDR3 nucleotides: TGTGCCAGCAGCTCCAGGACTAGCGGAGATACGCAGTATTTT.

Notes on this clonotype: A junction end diverges from the germline sequence, so it may reflect a read error. This chain connects TRBV24-1 to TRBJ2-2; the D gene is possibly TRBD2 (5 bases). This CDR3 has 17 amino acids. Germline V gene lookup returns CDR1 KGHDR and CDR2 SFDVKD. CDR3 DNA: TGTGCCACCAGTGAACAACGAGGGTTAGGGTACACCTGGGAGCTGTTTTTT. Its protein is CATSEQRGLGYTWELFF.

This clonotype has at least ten counts. The J gene is TRBJ2-2, the V gene TRBV10-3; D remains ambiguous. Germline V lookup: CDR1 ENHRY, CDR2 SYGVKD. Trimming removed 2 bases from V and 2 bases from J, with 6 bases in between. The CDR3 length is 14 residues. The CDR3 nucleotides read TGTGCCATCAGTGAGCAGATTAACACCGGGGAGCTGTTTTTT. Protein sequence: CAISEQINTGELFF.

This clonotype was recorded at least ten times. The chain joins TRBV10-1 to TRBJ1-1, with no clear D. Between the trimmed V and J ends, which lost 4 bases and 5 bases, there was a span of 11 bases. The CDR3 has 13 amino acids. CDR1 is WNHNN, CDR2 SYGVQD, per germline (reference sequence). The CDR3 spells CASSVGLGTEAFF. CDR3 nucleotides: TGCGCCAGCAGTGTTGGCCTTGGAACTGAAGCTTTCTTT.

In this sample, this clonotype turned up many times. As DNA, the CDR3 is TGTGCCAGCAGCTTAGCGTTTGTACAGGAGGGAGGCTACACCTTC. This gives the protein CASSLAFVQEGGYTF. The J gene is TRBJ1-2, the V gene TRBV7-2, with TRBD1 as a possible D gene (5 bases). The CDR3 has 15 amino acids. The germline V and J ends were trimmed by 0 bases and 8 bases, with 16 bases remaining between them. Germline V gene sequence: CDR1 SGHTA, CDR2 FQGNSA.

This clonotype was observed a single time. This chain joins TRBV15 and TRBJ1-5; tentative D call: TRBD1 (6 bases). This CDR3 has 16 amino acids. Germline loops: CDR1 LNHNV, CDR2 YYDKDF (reference sequence). V shed 2 bases and J shed 7 bases, with 18 bases lying between them. Written as DNA, the CDR3 is TGTGCCACCAGCAGAATGACAGGATTAGGCGAACAGCCCCAGCATTTT. Amino acids: CATSRMTGLGEQPQHF.

This clonotype was detected many times. The chain combines TRBV29-1 with TRBJ2-1; D might be TRBD1 or TRBD2, each matching 5 bases. Germline lookup yields CDR1 SQVTM and CDR2 ANQGSEA. The ends were cut back, 0 bases at V and 8 bases at J, with 8 bases in the middle. CDR3 length equals 12 residues. The chain's CDR3 is CSVEDLGDEQFF. CDR3 bases: TGCAGCGTTGAAGACTTGGGGGATGAGCAGTTCTTC.

This clonotype was seen many times. The chain uses TRBV29-1 and TRBJ2-3, with TRBD1 as a possible D gene (5 bases). Between the trimmed V and J ends, which lost 3 bases and 1 base, there was a span of 17 bases. The germline V gene encodes CDR1 SQVTM and CDR2 ANQGSEA. This CDR3 region has 16 residues. The CDR3 spells CSVEEQVLLGTDTQYF. CDR3 coding DNA: TGCAGCGTTGAGGAACAGGTTTTGTTGGGCACAGATACGCAGTATTTT.

V usage is TRBV10-3 and J usage is TRBJ2-2; D tentatively reads TRBD1 or TRBD2 (5 bases each). CDR3 length: 13 amino acids. CDR1 is ENHRY and CDR2 is SYGVKD in the germline V gene. Trimming took 9 bases from V and 4 from J, leaving 12 bases between them. The CDR3 DNA is TGTGCCATACGGGGCGAGTTCACCGGGGAGCTGTTTTTT. Its translation is CAIRGEFTGELFF.

Comment on this clonotype: Given a much more abundant clone one base away, this may be a read error. The V and J genes are TRBV5-1 and TRBJ1-4; possibly TRBD1 for D (6 bases). V lost 1 base to trimming and J lost 6 bases, with 13 bases between them. CDR1 and CDR2 (germline): SGHRS, YFSETQ. This CDR3 region has 15 residues. The CDR3 DNA follows: TGCGCCAGCAGCTTGTTGCCAGGGGTTGATGAAAAACTGTTTTTT. It codes for CASSLLPGVDEKLFF.

This clonotype was seen at least ten times. V is TRBV20-1 and J is TRBJ2-7; possibly TRBD2 for D (8 bases). Germline values: CDR1 DFQATT, CDR2 SNEGSKA (reference sequence). The CDR3 has 11 residues. V was cut by 6 bases and J by 9 bases, with 15 bases left in between. CDR3 sequence: CSAWDSGGQYF. CDR3 in DNA: TGCAGTGCCTGGGACAGCGGGGGGCAGTACTTC.

Ten or more counts support this clonotype. The J gene is TRBJ1-2, the V gene TRBV7-2, with D perhaps TRBD1 (5 bases). Trimming removed 0 bases at V and 8 bases at J, with 13 bases between. CDR3 size: 14 residues. Looked up from germline, CDR1 is SGHTA and CDR2 is FQGNSA. CDR3 residues: CASSLALGAGGYTF. CDR3 nucleotides: TGTGCCAGCAGCTTAGCTTTAGGGGCTGGCGGCTACACCTTC.

This clonotype was picked up many times. This sequence joins TRBV20-1 and TRBJ2-7; D may be TRBD1 (5 bases). In germline, CDR1 is DFQATT, CDR2 SNEGSKA (reference sequence). The ends were cut back, 4 bases at V and 4 bases at J, with 23 bases in the middle. There are 16 residues in the CDR3. The CDR3 spells CSAKPIYRLVGYEQYF. CDR3 DNA: TGCAGTGCTAAACCAATTTACAGGTTGGTAGGGTACGAGCAGTACTTC.

This clonotype has at least ten counts. This chain uses TRBV21-1 with TRBJ2-7; no check of the table's D call, TRBD2, against the DNA was made. TRBV21-1 is shown as a pseudogene. CDR3 length equals 17 residues. The chain's CDR3 is CASSILAGETKTGEQYF. Here the CDR3 DNA reads TGTGCCAGCAGCATATTAGCGGGAGAAACAAAGACGGGCGAGCAGTACTTC.

Ten or more counts support this clonotype. The chain has TRBV28 and TRBJ1-2; possibly TRBD1 for D (6 bases). The CDR3 is 13 residues long. The germline V and J ends were trimmed by 7 bases and 2 bases, with 11 bases remaining between them. From germline, CDR1 is MDHEN and CDR2 SYDVKM. In DNA form, the CDR3 reads TGTGCCAGCACCCTGAGGGGGAACTATGGCTACACCTTC. This encodes CASTLRGNYGYTF.

This clonotype is large by share. This chain connects TRBV21-1 to TRBJ1-1; the table's D gene call, TRBD1, was not cross checked with the DNA. TRBV21-1 counts as a pseudogene. This CDR3 is 17 amino acids long. The chain's CDR3 is CASSKGTWTAWNTEAFF. CDR3 bases: TGTGCCAGCAGCAAAGGAACCTGGACAGCCTGGAACACTGAAGCTTTCTTT.

This clonotype was seen many times. The chain links TRBV5-1 to TRBJ2-3, with 10 bases aligning to TRBD2. This CDR3 has 15 amino acids. Trimming cost V 4 bases and J 7 bases; bases outside gene matches: 9. Looked up from germline, CDR1 is SGHRS and CDR2 is YFSETQ. CDR3: CASSATSGPPNTQYF. The CDR3 DNA sequence: TGCGCCAGCAGCGCGACTAGCGGGCCTCCCAATACGCAGTATTTT.

Ten or more counts support this clonotype. The gene calls are TRBV14 and TRBJ2-1; the match to TRBD2 covers 13 bases. CDR3 length equals 15 residues. CDR1 is SGHDN and CDR2 is FVKESK in the germline V gene. Trimming at V came to 4 bases and at J to 9 bases, leaving 6 bases not matched to a gene. Here the CDR3 reads CASSPGLAGVTEQFF. The CDR3 region has the DNA TGTGCCAGCAGCCCCGGACTAGCGGGAGTTACTGAGCAGTTCTTC.